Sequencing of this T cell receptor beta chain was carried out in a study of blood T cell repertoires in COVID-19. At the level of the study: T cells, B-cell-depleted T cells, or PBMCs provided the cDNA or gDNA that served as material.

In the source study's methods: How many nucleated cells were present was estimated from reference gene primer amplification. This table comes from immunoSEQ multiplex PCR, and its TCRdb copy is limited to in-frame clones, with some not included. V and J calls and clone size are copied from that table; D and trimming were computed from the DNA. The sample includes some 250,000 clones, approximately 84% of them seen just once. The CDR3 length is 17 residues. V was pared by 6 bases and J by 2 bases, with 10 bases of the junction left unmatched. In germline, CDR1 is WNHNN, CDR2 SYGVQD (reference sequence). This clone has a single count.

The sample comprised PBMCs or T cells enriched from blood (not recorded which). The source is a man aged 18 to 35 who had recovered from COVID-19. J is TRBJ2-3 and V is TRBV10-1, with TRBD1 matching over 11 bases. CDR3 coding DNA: TGCGCCAGCAGCCTCACCGGACAGGGGGCCTCCACAGATACGCAGTATTTT. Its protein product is CASSLTGQGASTDTQYF.